This T cell receptor (beta chain) derives from a study of cytomegalovirus exposure and HLA in healthy donors. Regarding this clone: Antigen specificity is unknown.

The PCR was carried out with 60 Vbeta primers and 13 Jbeta primers. The data were produced by immunoSEQ multiplex PCR, yet TCRdb's version contains in-frame clones alone and is incomplete. The table records about 36,000 clones, about 53% of them present only once. Study-wide points: A missense DCLRE1C variant was associated with V- and J-gene trimming of TCR beta chains in a later analysis, and an independent cohort replicated the association.

The CDR3 has 15 amino acids. The V end was cut by 3 bases, the J end by 0 bases, with 9 bases between. Germline CDR1 SEHNR, CDR2 FQNEAQ (reference sequence). The chain employs TRBV7-9 and TRBJ2-1; D gene uncertain. The TCR originated in a woman aged 40 to 50 in good health and CMV-seropositive. Sequenced sample: PBMCs. CDR3 nucleotides: TGTGCCAGCAGCTTCGTCCTCAGCTCCTACAATGAGCAGTTCTTC. Translating it yields CASSFVLSSYNEQFF.